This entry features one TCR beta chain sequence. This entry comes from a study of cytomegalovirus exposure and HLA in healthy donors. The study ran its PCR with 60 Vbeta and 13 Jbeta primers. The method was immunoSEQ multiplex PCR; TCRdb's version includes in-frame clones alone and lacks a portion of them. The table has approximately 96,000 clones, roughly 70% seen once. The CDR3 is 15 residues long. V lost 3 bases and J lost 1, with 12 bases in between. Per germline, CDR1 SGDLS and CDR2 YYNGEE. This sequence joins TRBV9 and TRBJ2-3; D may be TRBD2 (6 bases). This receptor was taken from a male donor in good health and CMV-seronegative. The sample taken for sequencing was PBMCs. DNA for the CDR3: TGTGCCAGCAGCGCGGGACTGCACGGCACAGATACGCAGTATTTT. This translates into CASSAGLHGTDTQYF.